This T cell receptor (beta chain) was found in a study of shared clonotypes between healthy human individuals. TCRdb keeps only in-frame clones here, not all; method: immunoSEQ multiplex PCR. The table lists fewer than 500,000 clones, roughly 79% of them singletons. The study, taken as a whole, reports: Since donors were few, the genetic and exposure-history diversity represented was limited. Clonotype sharing among donors was thought likely to change with sequencing depth.

Worth noting for this clone: Antigen specificity is unknown.

This clonotype was obtained from a woman in her thirties or forties in good health. Some clones in this sample may be carry-over from other donors' samples. The sequencing sample was made of PBMCs.

CDR3: CASSSTDTQYF. The CDR3, as DNA: TGTGCCAGCTCATCCACAGATACGCAGTATTTT. This chain uses TRBV18 with TRBJ2-3; D ambiguous. The CDR3 contains 11 residues. Per the germline V gene, CDR1 is KGHSH and CDR2 is LQKENI. Trimming stripped 5 bases from V and 2 bases from J, with 2 bases between. Complete variable domain (other parts from reference TRBV18 and TRBJ2-3): NAGVMQNPRHLVRRRGQEARLRCSPMKGHSHVYWYRQLPEEGLKFMVYLQKENIIDESGMPKERFSAEFPKEGPSILRIQQVVRGDSAAYFCASSSTDTQYFGPGTRLTVL.